These T cell receptor beta chains were read from a single sample in a study of blood T cell repertoires in COVID-19. Repertoires were generated with immunoSEQ multiplex PCR, while TCRdb's copy carries only in-frame clones and drops some. In the table there are some 400,000 clones, around 87% of which are singletons. Sequencing was performed on PBMCs or T cells enriched from blood (not recorded which). The receptor set was obtained from a young man who had recovered from COVID-19. Each CDR3 is given with its conserved first and last residue. D genes are given only for firm matches. The size entry is marked missing in some rows and otherwise reads once, few, many or a size class.

>-|TRBV7-9|-|TRBJ1-2
TGTGCCAGCAGCTTACCGGGGACACGGGATGGCTACACCTTC
CASSLPGTRDGYTF
>-|TRBV10-2|TRBD1|TRBJ1-1
TGCGCCAGCAGGGGGGGACAGGCGAGCACTGAAGCTTTCTTT
CASRGGQASTEAFF
>-|TRBV11-2|-|TRBJ2-7
TGTGCCAGCAGCTTAGATCCCCCCGACGAGCAGTACTTC
CASSLDPPDEQYF
>-|TRBV29-1|TRBD2|TRBJ2-1
TGCAGCGTTGCTTATACGCGGGGGGCATCCGGCAATGAGCAGTTCTTC
CSVAYTRGASGNEQFF
>-|TRBV12-3/TRBV12-4|TRBD1|TRBJ1-1
TGTGCCAGCAGTTTTACAGGGGAAACTGAAGCTTTCTTT
CASSFTGETEAFF
>-|TRBV7-2|TRBD2|TRBJ2-1
TGTGCCAGCAGCCGGGGGGGACCAAGCAATGAGCAGTTCTTC
CASSRGGPSNEQFF
>-|TRBV12-3/TRBV12-4|-|TRBJ2-7
TGTGCCAGCAGCTCTGACAGGCTCGAGCAGTACTTC
CASSSDRLEQYF
>many|TRBV5-4|-|TRBJ1-2
TGTGCCAGCAGTCCCCCTAGGTCACCAAGCTATGGCTACACCTTC
CASSPPRSPSYGYTF
>-|TRBV9|TRBD2|TRBJ2-5
TGTGCCAGCAGCGCGAATCTAGCGGGGGGTGTGGAGACCCAGTACTTC
CASSANLAGGVETQYF
>-|TRBV4-1|-|TRBJ1-5
TGCGCCAGCAGCCAAGGGGCGCCCCCGGCCCCCCAGCATTTT
CASSQGAPPAPQHF
>few|TRBV4-1|-|TRBJ1-5
TGCGCCAGCAGCCAAGATCTGATCTATAGCAATCAGCCCCAGCATTTT
CASSQDLIYSNQPQHF